A selection of T cell receptor beta chains follows, all from one sample in a study of shared clonotypes between healthy human individuals. Profiling relied on immunoSEQ multiplex PCR, and the TCRdb table lists in-frame clones only, not all of them. The sample lists hundreds of thousands of clones, about 95% seen once, with about 0.11% in the top ten. Source material: naive CD8+ T cells sorted from blood. The receptors were gathered from a woman aged 25 to 39 in good health. CDR3s include the opening cysteine and the closing phenylalanine or tryptophan. Each record gives: CDR3 DNA, CDR3 protein, J gene, CDR3 length, V gene, clone size, D gene. A D gene is named only where the DNA matches it firmly. The size field is filled for only some rows; it gives once, few, many or a size class.

CDR3 DNA: TGTGCCAGCAGGGACAGGGGTTACGAGCAGTACTTC
CDR3 protein: CASRDRGYEQYF
J gene: TRBJ2-7
CDR3 length: 12
V gene: TRBV28
clone size: once
D gene: TRBD1

CDR3 DNA: TGTGCCAGCAGTTGGGGGCTTGTCACCGGGGAGCTGTTTTTT
CDR3 protein: CASSWGLVTGELFF
J gene: TRBJ2-2
CDR3 length: 14
V gene: TRBV28
clone size: few
D gene: NA

CDR3 DNA: TGTGCCAGCAGCCGGACAGAGTATGGCTACACCTTC
CDR3 protein: CASSRTEYGYTF
J gene: TRBJ1-2
CDR3 length: 12
V gene: TRBV28
clone size: NA
D gene: NA

CDR3 DNA: TGTGCCAGCAGTTTTCACCCCGACGGGCCCGGCACCGGGGAGCTGTTTTTT
CDR3 protein: CASSFHPDGPGTGELFF
J gene: TRBJ2-2
CDR3 length: 17
V gene: TRBV27
clone size: once
D gene: NA

CDR3 DNA: TGTGCCAGCAGTGCCGACAGGGCGGGCGAAGAGACCCAGTACTTC
CDR3 protein: CASSADRAGEETQYF
J gene: TRBJ2-5
CDR3 length: 15
V gene: TRBV28
clone size: NA
D gene: TRBD1

CDR3 DNA: TGTGCCAGCAGTGATTTTGCTAGCGAAGGAGAGACCCAGTACTTC
CDR3 protein: CASSDFASEGETQYF
J gene: TRBJ2-5
CDR3 length: 15
V gene: TRBV2
clone size: NA
D gene: NA

CDR3 DNA: TGTGCCAGCAGCAAAAGGAGGGACCAAGAGACCCAGTACTTC
CDR3 protein: CASSKRRDQETQYF
J gene: TRBJ2-5
CDR3 length: 14
V gene: TRBV9
clone size: NA
D gene: NA

CDR3 DNA: TGTGCCAGCAACTACAGGGTAGCCAACGAGCAGTACTTC
CDR3 protein: CASNYRVANEQYF
J gene: TRBJ2-7
CDR3 length: 13
V gene: TRBV5-6
clone size: NA
D gene: NA

CDR3 DNA: TGCGCCAGCAGTCTGGGGTCTGAAGCTTTCTTT
CDR3 protein: CASSLGSEAFF
J gene: TRBJ1-1
CDR3 length: 11
V gene: TRBV5-1
clone size: NA
D gene: NA

CDR3 DNA: TGTGCCAGCAGCCCCCCCGCCCCGATGAGCGGGTCTGCTGAGCAGTACTTC
CDR3 protein: CASSPPAPMSGSAEQYF
J gene: TRBJ2-7
CDR3 length: 17
V gene: TRBV28
clone size: NA
D gene: NA